This TCR beta chain was recovered during a study of T cell responses to AZD1222 COVID-19 vaccine. Overall study: Analyses pooled second doses at about 4 or about 12 weeks.

TCRdb's table, derived via immunoSEQ multiplex PCR, lists solely in-frame clones and lacks some. The sample holds about 100,000 clones; approximately 90% are singletons and the top ten take about 3%. V was trimmed by 6 bases and J by 10 bases, leaving 10 bases between them. The CDR3 is made up of 11 amino acids. The germline gives CDR1 MNHEY, CDR2 SVGEGT. Whole-study findings and limits: Spike-spanning, vaccine-associated CD4 TCRs were dominant at 160-218 and 743-854. Only a handful of individuals given AZD1222 were seropositive at baseline.

This clone came up once. Its antigen is not known. Specimen: peripheral blood, collected on day 0 of AZD1222 vaccination. The chain recombines TRBV6-2 or TRBV6-3 with TRBJ2-1; no clear D. The receptor's source is an adult in good health. In nucleotides, the CDR3 is TGTGCCAGCAGCCACGGGTCCGAGCAGTTCTTC. Its translation: CASSHGSEQFF.